Listed below are T cell receptor beta chains from one sample, sequenced in a study of cytomegalovirus exposure and HLA in healthy donors. Sequenced by immunoSEQ multiplex PCR; TCRdb stores in-frame clones only, minus some. The profile shows 150,000 to 200,000 clones, 60% to 85% of them singletons. Specimen: PBMCs. These receptor sequences come from a male donor in good health and CMV-seropositive. CDR3s include the opening cysteine and the closing phenylalanine or tryptophan. Clone sizes are given selectively: once, few, many, or a class where the clone is expanded.

J gene | V gene | clone size | CDR3 protein
TRBJ2-3 | TRBV7-7 | . | CASSLGRDSRTDTQYF
TRBJ2-5 | TRBV30 | . | CAWSSPQGALETQYF
TRBJ2-2 | TRBV7-9 | few | CASSPREEVAGELFF
TRBJ2-2 | TRBV7-3 | . | CASSLRPGGGTGELFF
TRBJ1-1 | TRBV6-6 | . | CASREQGQEAFF
TRBJ2-3 | TRBV9 | . | CASSPSGASTDTQYF
TRBJ1-5 | TRBV2 | few | CASRGQLNQPQHF
TRBJ2-3 | TRBV6-5 | . | CASSYSRDRGVDTQYF
TRBJ1-2 | TRBV9 | few | CASSVEGDYGYTF
TRBJ1-2 | TRBV19 | once | CASRGAQGHYGYTF
TRBJ2-3 | TRBV4-2 | . | CASSHGLAIFGDTQYF
TRBJ1-1 | TRBV11-2 | . | CASSLGGVYMNTEAFF
TRBJ2-3 | TRBV15 | . | CATWGAGGVDTQYF
TRBJ1-1 | TRBV4-2 | few | CASSQALEVCTEAFF
TRBJ2-2 | TRBV19 | once | CASSIGRFRGGENTGELFF
TRBJ1-6 | TRBV25-1 | . | CASSERGNGYNSPLHF
TRBJ1-1 | TRBV2 | . | CASSLHMNTEAFF
TRBJ1-5 | TRBV7-8 | . | CASSFYWDINQPQHF
TRBJ2-1 | TRBV11-2 | . | CASSLEQLSYNEQFF
TRBJ2-4 | TRBV7-9 | . | CASSPGQIAKNIQYF
TRBJ1-2 | TRBV2 | . | CAASEAGGARYGYTF
TRBJ2-3 | TRBV6-5 | few | CASSPTSGGPDTQYF
TRBJ1-1 | TRBV7-9 | few | CASSFFEEMNTEAFF
TRBJ1-2 | TRBV5-1 | . | CASRQTPADGYTF
TRBJ1-1 | TRBV25-1 | few | CASNQDRETEAFF
TRBJ2-5 | TRBV7-8 | . | CASSPGGSGGPRGGETQYF
TRBJ1-4 | TRBV2 | . | CASSGTGGKGEKLFF
TRBJ2-7 | TRBV5-4 | . | CASSFSGGHYEQYF
TRBJ2-5 | TRBV30 | . | CAWSAYGTQYF
TRBJ1-5 | TRBV9 | few | CASSAGTANQPQHF
TRBJ1-1 | TRBV4-1 | . | CASKTTGPMNTEAFF
TRBJ1-1 | TRBV27 | . | CASSFRQGATEAFF
TRBJ2-7 | TRBV7-2 | once | CASSLEAHEQYF
TRBJ2-1 | TRBV6-4 | . | CASSDLRGGEQFF
TRBJ2-1 | TRBV27 | . | CASSPHSGGPSYNEQFF
TRBJ2-5 | TRBV9 | . | CASSVTGGLETQYF
TRBJ1-5 | TRBV4-1 | . | CASSPRQGDWQPQHF
TRBJ2-3 | TRBV6-1 | . | CASSASGGWDTQYF
TRBJ1-4 | TRBV5-1 | . | CASSSATGEGEKLFF
TRBJ1-2 | TRBV4-1 | few | CASSQALRRRTDYGYTF
TRBJ2-2 | TRBV6-5 | . | CASSSNAPGELFF
TRBJ1-6 | TRBV7-6 | . | CASSLRGPLNSPLHF
TRBJ2-2 | TRBV13 | . | CASRLERTGDTGELFF
TRBJ2-5 | TRBV5-4 | once | CASSGGGPETQYF
TRBJ1-2 | TRBV6-6 | . | CASSYNRQEGYTF
TRBJ2-2 | TRBV5-1 | . | CASSPRTSGGANTGELFF
TRBJ2-5 | TRBV5-6 | . | CASSLGGLQETQYF
TRBJ1-4 | TRBV6-6 | . | CASSYGGGFNEKLFF
. | TRBV25-1 | . | CASSSAAGGTHEQYF
TRBJ2-3 | TRBV6-1 | . | CASRARDYSTDTQYF